Each of the 23 T cell receptor beta chains below was sequenced from the same sample in a study of CD8+ T cells in alopecia areata. After isolation, RNA underwent reverse transcription to generate cDNA as the sequencing template. Sequencing used immunoSEQ multiplex PCR; TCRdb keeps in-frame clones, though not all of them. The data contain 180,000 or so clones, around 49% of them singletons. Treatment reported: oral pan-JAK inhibitor, 5-10 mg twice daily. Sequenced here: CD8+ T cells sorted from blood, sampled around week 54, from a patient treated with tofacitinib. These receptors originate from a human donor with alopecia areata.

The gene calls are TRBV27 and TRBJ2-5, with a tentative D call TRBD2 (6 bases). Trimming took off 8 bases at V and 5 bases at J, with 21 bases between the two ends. Germline V gene lookup returns CDR1 MNHEY and CDR2 SMNVEV (reference sequence). This CDR3 is built from 15 residues. CDR3 coding DNA: TGTGCCAGCGCCCCCCGGGACTTTCTTGGGGAGACCCAGTACTTC. Its protein product is CASAPRDFLGETQYF.

The chain combines TRBV6-5 with TRBJ1-1, with 8 bases identical to TRBD1. Germline assignment: CDR1 MNHEY and CDR2 SVGAGI. J lost 6 bases, V lost 0 bases, and 3 bases had no gene match. The CDR3 covers 14 residues. The CDR3 DNA sequence: TGTGCCAGCAGTTACTCGTACAGGGGGGCTGAAGCTTTCTTT. This translates into CASSYSYRGAEAFF.

The chain employs TRBV4-1 and TRBJ2-1; the D gene is possibly TRBD2 (6 bases). Germline loops: CDR1 MGHRA, CDR2 YSYEKL. This CDR3 has 17 amino acids. Trimming shortened V by 4 bases and J by 0 bases, and 16 bases separated the two germline ends. For the CDR3, the DNA is TGCGCCAGCAGCCCCGATTGGGGGGAAAGCTCCTACAATGAGCAGTTCTTC. It specifies CASSPDWGESSYNEQFF.

The chain couples TRBV29-1 to TRBJ1-2; 8 bases are a match to TRBD1. With 4 bases clipped from V and 6 bases from J, the junction kept 10 bases outside the gene matches. Germline CDR1 and CDR2: SQVTM and ANQGSEA. CDR3 length equals 14 residues. The CDR3 DNA follows: TGCAGCGTTGCGCGAACCGGGACAGGAGATGGCTACACCTTC. Protein product: CSVARTGTGDGYTF.

This clone has a single count. This CDR3 reads CASSEVDSYYEQYF. The DNA for the CDR3 is TGTGCCAGCAGTGAGGTGGACAGCTACTACGAGCAGTACTTC. The rearrangement joins TRBV2 to TRBJ2-7, with D possibly matching TRBD1 (6 bases). The CDR3 totals 14 residues. Germline loops: CDR1 SNHLY, CDR2 FYNNEI. V was pared by 3 bases and J by 3 bases, with 12 bases between.

The V and J genes are TRBV2 and TRBJ1-1; D is perhaps TRBD1 (5 bases). This CDR3 is 14 amino acids long. The germline gives CDR1 SNHLY, CDR2 FYNNEI. Trimming cost V 6 bases and J 0 bases, with 11 bases left between them. CDR3: CASRTDRMNTEAFF. CDR3 in DNA: TGTGCCAGCAGGACAGACAGAATGAACACTGAAGCTTTCTTT.

The rearrangement uses TRBV7-3 and TRBJ1-1; unclear D gene. Looked up from germline, CDR1 is SGHTA and CDR2 is FQGTGA. Trimming took 3 bases from V and 1 from J, leaving 6 bases between them. The CDR3 has 13 residues. CDR3 region: CASSFGPNTEAFF. CDR3 bases: TGTGCCAGCAGCTTTGGGCCGAACACTGAAGCTTTCTTT.

This clone came up a few times. The chain employs TRBV29-1 and TRBJ1-3, with a possible D match to TRBD1 (5 bases). Trimming cost V 3 bases and J 3 bases, with 12 bases left between them. CDR1 is SQVTM and CDR2 is ANQGSEA in the germline V gene. This CDR3 region has 14 residues. The CDR3 nucleotides read TGCAGCGTTGACCCGTCGGGGGGTGGAAACACCATATATTTT. Translating it yields CSVDPSGGGNTIYF.

On this clone: Different DNA sequences within this sample yield the same CDR3. The V gene is TRBV5-6, the J gene TRBJ2-2; D gene unclear. Trimming stripped 5 bases from V and 4 bases from J, with 6 bases between. The CDR3 runs to 12 residues. From germline, CDR1 is SGHDT and CDR2 YYEEEE. The CDR3 DNA is TGTGCCAGCAGTCCCCCCACCGGGGAGCTGTTTTTT. Its translation: CASSPPTGELFF.

In this sample, this clone turned up a few times. The V gene is TRBV29-1, the J gene TRBJ1-1; D is undetermined. Trimming pared 0 bases from V and 4 bases from J, leaving 21 bases between. Germline V gives CDR1 SQVTM, CDR2 ANQGSEA. CDR3 size: 17 residues. DNA of the CDR3: TGCAGCGTTGAAGATCCCCAAGTGGAAACCCGAGTCACTGAAGCTTTCTTT. Protein sequence: CSVEDPQVETRVTEAFF.

This clone was recorded a few times. This rearrangement joins TRBV29-1 to TRBJ1-2, with D maybe TRBD1 (6 bases). There are 12 residues in the CDR3. V was clipped by 4 bases and J by 6 bases, with 12 bases between them. Germline CDR1 SQVTM, CDR2 ANQGSEA. Here the CDR3 reads CSVGQALDGYTF. CDR3 sequence (DNA): TGCAGCGTTGGACAGGCCCTCGATGGCTACACCTTC. The variable domain in full, completed from reference TRBV29-1 and TRBJ1-2, reads SAVISQKPSRDICQRGTSLTIQCQVDSQVTMMFWYRQQPGQSLTLIATANQGSEATYESGFVIDKFPISRPNLTFSTLTVSNMSPEDSSIYLCSVGQALDGYTFGSGTRLTVV.

Turning to this clone: The sample carries other DNA sequences with the same CDR3. The chain is built from TRBV6-5 and TRBJ2-7, with D hard to call. The CDR3 spans 14 residues. Trimming cost V 0 bases and J 0 bases, with 6 bases left between them. In germline, CDR1 is MNHEY, CDR2 SVGAGI. CDR3 DNA sequence: TGTGCCAGCAGTTACTCGAGGAGCTCCTACGAGCAGTACTTC. This encodes CASSYSRSSYEQYF.

CDR3 bases: TGTGCCTGGAGTGTTGGTATCGAAGCTTTCTTT. Protein product: CAWSVGIEAFF. The J gene is TRBJ1-1, the V gene TRBV30; D is undetermined. The CDR3 runs to 11 residues. Trimming left V 0 bases short and J 8 bases short, with 7 bases between. Germline CDR1 GTSNPN, CDR2 SVGIG (reference sequence).

This chain uses TRBV29-1 with TRBJ1-6, with 9 bases matching TRBD1. The CDR3 is 13 residues long. Germline values: CDR1 SQVTM, CDR2 ANQGSEA. Trimming at V came to 4 bases and at J to 8 bases, leaving 3 bases not matched to a gene. CDR3 sequence: CSVGDRADSPLHF. CDR3 bases: TGCAGCGTTGGGGACAGGGCAGATTCACCCCTCCACTTT.

The rearrangement links TRBV27 to TRBJ2-1; the match to TRBD2 covers 11 bases. In germline, CDR1 is MNHEY, CDR2 SMNVEV (reference sequence). CDR3 length equals 15 residues. The ends lost 6 bases at V and 4 bases at J; junction bases unmatched: 5. The CDR3 spells CASSTTSGAYNEQFF. The DNA of the CDR3 is TGTGCCAGCAGCACGACTAGCGGGGCATACAATGAGCAGTTCTTC.

The J gene is TRBJ2-3, the V gene TRBV7-8; D gene unclear. The V gene lost 1 base and the J gene lost 2 bases, with 19 bases spanning the gap. The CDR3 sequence is 18 residues long. Per the germline V gene, CDR1 is SGHVS and CDR2 is FQNEAQ. In DNA, the CDR3 is TGTGCCAGCAGCTTAGTACGGGTTGGGCTAGTGTTCACAGATACGCAGTATTTT. This codes for CASSLVRVGLVFTDTQYF.

This chain joins TRBV7-9 and TRBJ2-1, with 7 positions matching TRBD2. The CDR3 covers 13 residues. V lost 2 bases, J lost 7 bases, and 2 bases stayed unmatched. The germline V gene encodes CDR1 SEHNR and CDR2 FQNEAQ (reference sequence). CDR3 nucleotide sequence: TGTGCCAGCAGCTTACCCGGGAGGAATGAGCAGTTCTTC. It translates to CASSLPGRNEQFF. The variable domain in full, completed from reference TRBV7-9 and TRBJ2-1, reads DTGVSQNPRHKITKRGQNVTFRCDPISEHNRLYWYRQTLGQGPEFLTYFQNEAQLEKSRLLSDRFSAERPKGSFSTLEIQRTEQGDSAMYLCASSLPGRNEQFFGPGTRLTVL.

The chain couples TRBV27 to TRBJ2-3; TRBD2 is a possible D gene (7 bases). Trimming removed 8 bases from V and 2 bases from J, with 14 bases in between. This CDR3 spans 14 amino acids. Germline V gene lookup returns CDR1 MNHEY and CDR2 SMNVEV (reference sequence). As DNA, the CDR3 is TGTGCCAGCGCTATGCGGGGGCACACAGATACGCAGTATTTT. Protein sequence: CASAMRGHTDTQYF.

This clone has a single count. The genes are TRBV7-9 and TRBJ1-2; 8 bases line up with TRBD1. The CDR3 loop spans 15 amino acids. The germline gives CDR1 SEHNR, CDR2 FQNEAQ (reference sequence). The junction had 6 bases not matched to a gene; V was cut back by 1 base and J by 5 bases. The DNA of the CDR3 is TGTGCCAGCAGCTTAGGAGCAGGGGGCGGGTATGGCTACACCTTC. This sequence encodes CASSLGAGGGYGYTF.

This chain joins TRBV27 and TRBJ1-2; no clear D gene. Trimming took off 4 bases at V and 6 bases at J, with 15 bases between the two ends. Germline CDR1 reads MNHEY; CDR2 reads SMNVEV (reference sequence). The CDR3 is 14 residues long. This chain's CDR3 is CASSSLLTRHGYTF. For the CDR3, the DNA is TGTGCCAGCAGTTCCCTTTTGACGCGGCATGGCTACACCTTC.

This clone was observed many times. The rearrangement links TRBV11-2 to TRBJ2-7, with D possibly called TRBD1 or TRBD2 (5 bases each). Germline loops: CDR1 SGHAT, CDR2 FQNNGV. The V gene lost 5 bases and the J gene lost 5 bases, with 13 bases spanning the gap. The length of the CDR3 is 13 residues. For the CDR3, the DNA is TGTGCCAGCAGCCCCGGGACCCGCCACGAGCAGTACTTC. It codes for CASSPGTRHEQYF.

A few counts support this clone. The chain carries TRBV27 and TRBJ2-5, with 7 bases matching TRBD2. CDR3 length: 14 residues. Germline CDR1 reads MNHEY; CDR2 reads SMNVEV (reference sequence). Trimming cost V 3 bases and J 3 bases; bases outside gene matches: 4. The CDR3 bases are TGTGCCAGCAGTTTCCAGGGAGGGAAAGAGACCCAGTACTTC. Translated: CASSFQGGKETQYF.

CDR3 loop: CASGFGTDAYEQYF. CDR3 bases: TGTGCTAGTGGTTTCGGGACAGATGCCTACGAGCAGTACTTC. The chain uses TRBV12-5 and TRBJ2-7, with 7 nucleotides matching TRBD1. J was trimmed by 2 bases and V by 3 bases; bases with no gene match: 4. The CDR3 loop spans 14 amino acids. The germline CDR1 and CDR2 sequences are LGHNT and FRNRAP.